The 25 T cell receptor beta chains given below trace back to one sample, sequenced in a study of blood T cells in healthy people across ages. Primers used in a second PCR of about 7 to 12 cycles were a sample-barcoded 5' primer and a J-beta primer mix. One entry per CDR3 protein results from TCRdb running MiXCR on the 5' RACE reads. The sample yields roughly 1.5 million distinct CDR3 sequences, 35% to 45% seen once. The sample consisted of blood. The receptors come from a woman in her late teens or twenties in good health.

The chain combines TRBV20-1 with TRBJ2-3; TRBD2 agrees at 11 bases. The CDR3 has 16 amino acids. The germline V gene encodes CDR1 DFQATT and CDR2 SNEGSKA (reference sequence). The J segment lost 11 bases and the V segment lost 2 bases, leaving 15 bases of the junction unmatched. CDR3 nucleotides: TGCAGTGCTAGATTCTCCCCTAGCGGGGGGTCGGAGTGGCAGTATTTT. This translates into CSARFSPSGGSEWQYF.

Comments on this clonotype: At one end, the junction sequence differs from germline, possibly due to a read error. This chain joins TRBV4-1 and TRBJ2-1; D is uncertain. This CDR3 spans 16 amino acids. The germline CDR1 and CDR2 sequences are MGHRA and YSYEKL. The CDR3 sequence is CASSHASWREYNKQFF. CDR3 DNA sequence: TGCGCCAGCAGCCACGCAAGTTGGAGAGAATACAATAAGCAGTTCTTC.

V is TRBV6-6 and J is TRBJ1-5; 11 positions agree with TRBD1. This CDR3 comprises 15 residues. V dropped 6 bases and J dropped 3; count of bases not matched to a gene: 4. Germline V gene lookup returns CDR1 MNHNY and CDR2 SVGAGI (reference sequence). CDR3: CASRGTGGNNQPQHF. The CDR3, as DNA: TGTGCCAGCAGAGGGACAGGGGGAAACAATCAGCCCCAGCATTTT.

This clonotype was counted once. The chain employs TRBV7-2 and TRBJ2-1; TRBD2 matches at 9 bases. CDR3 length: 15 amino acids. The germline CDR1 and CDR2 sequences are SGHTA and FQGNSA. V lost 2 bases, J lost 6 bases, and 5 bases stayed unmatched. The CDR3 here is CASSLQSSGANEQFF. The CDR3 nucleotides are TGTGCCAGCAGCTTACAGTCTAGCGGGGCCAATGAGCAGTTCTTC.

This chain connects TRBV20-1 to TRBJ2-3, with 8 bases matching TRBD2. The CDR3 is 14 residues long. The germline V gene encodes CDR1 DFQATT and CDR2 SNEGSKA (reference sequence). V trimming: 6 bases; J trimming: 8 bases; junction bases outside the gene matches: 13. CDR3 DNA sequence: TGCAGTGCCACGACCGATAGCGGGGTCGGTACGCAGTATTTT. Translated, it gives CSATTDSGVGTQYF.

The chain links TRBV20-1 to TRBJ1-2, with unresolved D. Germline lookup yields CDR1 DFQATT and CDR2 SNEGSKA (reference sequence). V lost 7 bases and J 4 bases, leaving 7 bases between the germline ends. This CDR3 has 10 amino acids. This CDR3 reads CSVRGYGYTF. For the CDR3, the DNA is TGCAGTGTACGGGGCTATGGCTACACCTTC.

This chain joins TRBV29-1 and TRBJ2-7; the D is unclear. Germline CDR1 is SQVTM and CDR2 is ANQGSEA. The V end was cut by 7 bases, the J end by 0 bases, with 10 bases between. The CDR3 loop spans 12 amino acids. CDR3 nucleotides: TGCAGCGGAAGTGACCGCTCCTACGAGCAGTACTTC. This gives the protein CSGSDRSYEQYF.

The chain employs TRBV6-6 and TRBJ1-4; D uncertain. CDR1 is MNHNY, CDR2 SVGAGI, per germline (reference sequence). The CDR3 is made up of 15 amino acids. Trimming removed 3 bases at V and 1 base at J, with 9 bases between. The CDR3 DNA reads as TGTGCCAGCAGTTATATGGAGAGAACTAATGAAAAACTGTTTTTT. It specifies CASSYMERTNEKLFF.

This clonotype has more than one count but fewer than ten. The J gene is TRBJ2-7, the V gene TRBV7-2, with D hard to call. V gave up 0 bases and J gave up 11 bases, with 11 bases separating them. Germline V gives CDR1 SGHTA, CDR2 FQGNSA. CDR3 length: 12 amino acids. CDR3 amino acids: CASSLAGALKYF. In DNA form, the CDR3 reads TGTGCCAGCAGCTTAGCGGGTGCTTTGAAGTACTTC. The full variable domain, completed using reference TRBV7-2 and TRBJ2-7, is GAGVSQSPSNKVTEKGKDVELRCDPISGHTALYWYRQSLGQGLEFLIYFQGNSAPDKSGLPSDRFSAERTGGSVSTLTIQRTQQEDSAVYLCASSLAGALKYFGPGTRLTVT.

Comment on this clonotype: This likely comes from a read error, as the CDR3 has no conserved phenylalanine or tryptophan at its end. The V gene is TRBV6-6, the J gene TRBJ1-3; no definite D call. The ends were cut back, 3 bases at V and 0 bases at J, with 3 bases in the middle. CDR3 length: 13 residues. The germline gives CDR1 MNHNY, CDR2 SVGAGI (reference sequence). The CDR3: CASSYDSGNTIYL. The CDR3 coding sequence is TGTGCCAGCAGTTATGACTCTGGAAACACCATATATCTT.

The CDR3 spells CSVEDWTARRSGANVLTF. The CDR3 coding sequence is TGCAGCGTTGAAGATTGGACAGCTAGGAGGTCTGGGGCCAACGTCCTGACTTTC. V is TRBV29-1 and J is TRBJ2-6, with a possible D match to TRBD1 (6 bases). Germline CDR1 is SQVTM and CDR2 is ANQGSEA. With 0 bases removed from V and 1 base from J, the gap between germline ends came to 16 bases. This CDR3 spans 18 amino acids. Together with reference TRBV29-1 and TRBJ2-6, the CDR3 gives the full variable domain: SAVISQKPSRDICQRGTSLTIQCQVDSQVTMMFWYRQQPGQSLTLIATANQGSEATYESGFVIDKFPISRPNLTFSTLTVSNMSPEDSSIYLCSVEDWTARRSGANVLTFGAGSRLTVL.

This clonotype was seen more than once but under ten times. The CDR3 sequence is CASSYGLAGFNEQFF. CDR3 bases: TGTGCCAGCAGTTACGGGCTAGCGGGATTCAATGAGCAGTTCTTC. The chain has TRBV6-2 or TRBV6-3 and TRBJ2-1; 9 bases agree with TRBD2. This CDR3 has 15 residues. Trimming cost V 2 bases and J 6 bases; bases outside gene matches: 5. The germline CDR1 and CDR2 sequences are MNHEY and SVGEGT.

The CDR3 loop reads CASSPAGLADYNEQYF. In nucleotides, the CDR3 is TGTGCCAGCAGCCCTGCCGGACTAGCGGACTACAATGAGCAGTACTTC. The chain couples TRBV7-9 to TRBJ2-7; 10 bases line up with TRBD2. The V gene's germline CDR1 is SEHNR and CDR2 FQNEAQ (reference sequence). The CDR3 sequence is 16 residues long. Trimming at V came to 5 bases and at J to 7 bases, leaving 14 bases not matched to a gene.

The chain carries TRBV6-2 or TRBV6-3 and TRBJ2-4; the D is unclear. The germline V gene encodes CDR1 MNHEY and CDR2 SVGEGT. CDR3 size: 11 residues. Trimming removed 5 bases at V and 5 bases at J, with 4 bases between. The CDR3 bases are TGTGCCAGCAGTCACCAAAACATTCAGTACTTC. Translated, it gives CASSHQNIQYF.

This clonotype was seen more than once but under ten times. One junction end does not reproduce the germline sequence, and a read error may be involved. The chain joins TRBV9 to TRBJ1-1; D unresolved. Germline CDR1 is SGDLS and CDR2 is YYNGEE. The CDR3 is 15 residues long. CDR3 region: CASSVVPSMNTEAFF. CDR3 nucleotide sequence: TGTGCCAGCAGCGTAGTTCCGTCCATGAATACTGAAGCTTTCTTT.

Only a few counts were recorded for this clonotype. V and J are TRBV2 and TRBJ2-3; D is undetermined. The CDR3 loop spans 17 amino acids. V lost 6 bases to trimming and J lost 5 bases, with 24 bases between them. The germline V gene has CDR1 SNHLY and CDR2 FYNNEI. CDR3 loop: CASSLRSGHSDKDTQYF. In nucleotides, the CDR3 is TGTGCCAGCAGCCTACGTAGTGGCCATTCGGATAAAGATACGCAGTATTTT.

The V gene is TRBV14, the J gene TRBJ2-1; TRBD2 matches 7 bases. Trimming took 4 bases from V and 2 from J; bases not matched to a gene: 5. Germline CDR1 reads SGHDN; CDR2 reads FVKESK. The CDR3 contains 15 residues. The CDR3 nucleotides read TGTGCCAGCAGCCGCGGGAGTGAGACCTACAATGAGCAGTTCTTC. The encoded protein is CASSRGSETYNEQFF.

The chain employs TRBV7-2 and TRBJ2-3; TRBD2 agrees at 8 bases. V lost 6 bases and J lost 0; bases outside the gene matches: 5. The CDR3 has 15 amino acids. Germline values: CDR1 SGHTA, CDR2 FQGNSA. CDR3: CASRSKRESTDTQYF. The CDR3, as DNA: TGTGCCAGCAGGTCTAAGCGGGAGAGCACAGATACGCAGTATTTT.

CDR3 protein: CASSPEVRAQYF. Here the CDR3 DNA reads TGTGCCAGCAGCCCGGAGGTGCGGGCCCAGTACTTC. The chain employs TRBV28 and TRBJ2-5, with D possibly matching TRBD2 (5 bases). This CDR3 has 12 amino acids. The germline V and J ends were trimmed by 6 bases and 9 bases, with 14 bases remaining between them. Per the germline V gene, CDR1 is MDHEN and CDR2 is SYDVKM.

The chain has TRBV7-2 and TRBJ2-1, with D possibly being TRBD1 (5 bases). V lost 0 bases and J 4 bases, leaving 13 bases between the germline ends. This CDR3 is 16 amino acids long. Germline CDR1 is SGHTA and CDR2 is FQGNSA. The CDR3 DNA reads TGTGCCAGCAGCTTAGCTACTGGTAGGGGTTACAATGAGCAGTTCTTC. Its translation is CASSLATGRGYNEQFF.

This clonotype was counted between two and nine times. The chain joins TRBV7-9 to TRBJ1-1, with TRBD1 matching over 9 bases. Germline values: CDR1 SEHNR, CDR2 FQNEAQ (reference sequence). This CDR3 spans 16 amino acids. J lost 2 bases, V lost 5 bases, and 9 bases had no gene match. The CDR3 DNA follows: TGTGCCAGCAGCCTGGGGGACAGGGATCATAACACTGAAGCTTTCTTT. It translates to CASSLGDRDHNTEAFF.

V is TRBV29-1 and J is TRBJ2-3; 11 positions match TRBD2. CDR1 SQVTM and CDR2 ANQGSEA come from the germline V gene. V lost 1 base and J lost 9; bases outside the gene matches: 12. The CDR3 loop spans 16 amino acids. Here the CDR3 reads CSVEASIGLAGETQYF. The CDR3, as DNA: TGCAGCGTTGAAGCTAGTATCGGACTAGCGGGCGAGACGCAGTATTTT.

This clonotype was observed a few times. V and J are TRBV6-2 or TRBV6-3 and TRBJ2-7, with TRBD1 matching 10 bases. The CDR3 is 14 amino acids. Germline assignment: CDR1 MNHEY and CDR2 SVGEGT. The trim removed 7 bases at V and 5 bases at J, leaving 8 bases unmatched. The CDR3 sequence is CASTDGTGVHEQYF. DNA of the CDR3: TGTGCCAGCACAGACGGGACAGGGGTCCACGAGCAGTACTTC.

The chain employs TRBV5-1 and TRBJ2-1; 9 nucleotides agree with TRBD1. V was clipped by 4 bases and J by 5 bases; unmatched bases: 4. Germline CDR1 SGHRS, CDR2 YFSETQ. There are 14 residues in the CDR3. In DNA, the CDR3 is TGCGCCAGCAGCATACAGGGGGCCGACAATGAGCAGTTCTTC. It specifies CASSIQGADNEQFF.

In its sample, this clonotype was seen many times. The chain employs TRBV6-1 and TRBJ2-1; TRBD1 agrees at 12 bases. The CDR3 has 16 amino acids. Germline loops: CDR1 MNHNS, CDR2 SASEGT. With V trimmed by 10 bases and J by 7 bases, 14 bases remained unmatched. The CDR3, as DNA: TGTGCCACCGGGAATCTCCCGGGACAGGGGGCGAATGAGCAGTTCTTC. Protein product: CATGNLPGQGANEQFF.